The 13 T cell receptor beta chains below all came from one sample that was sequenced in a study of T-cell reconstitution after alpha-beta-depleted transplantation in children (dated by TCRdb to the mid-2010s). Per the publication, the treatment or condition label means: allogeneic hematopoietic cell transplantation with graft depleted of TCRalphabeta T cells and CD19 B cells. The library was obtained by PCR. These reads were obtained on an Illumina HiSeq 2500. TCR library preparation used molecular barcoding, with unique molecular identifiers applied to normalize quantification of the TCRbeta repertoire. TCRdb took the public reads, trimmed them with fastp at Q25, ran MiXCR for clone calling and kept in-frame beta chains. Rows merge per CDR3 protein into single entries with the most common DNA and genes. The sample contains some 460,000 distinct CDR3 sequences, roughly 17% of them found a single time. Roughly 27% of the sample comes from the top ten.

This specimen consisted of PBMCs, mostly from graft donor cells, obtained 360 days after TCRalphabeta/CD19-depleted stem cell transplant. These receptors were taken from a boy in the first two years of life who had a stem cell transplant for Wiskott-Aldrich syndrome, so the T cells may come from the graft donor.

This clonotype was counted at least ten times. This sequence joins TRBV20-1 and TRBJ1-2, with 9 nucleotides matching TRBD1. The CDR3 totals 15 residues. The V and J ends lost 5 bases and 6 bases, in that order; junction bases with no gene match: 13. Germline V gene data show CDR1 as DFQATT and CDR2 as SNEGSKA (reference sequence). The CDR3 is CSASGTGSPGDGYTF. CDR3 nucleotide sequence: TGCAGTGCTTCCGGGACAGGGAGTCCCGGGGATGGCTACACCTTC.

A few counts support this clonotype. The V and J genes are TRBV29-1 and TRBJ2-7; 7 positions agree with TRBD2. V dropped 4 bases and J dropped 5; count of bases not matched to a gene: 17. Germline lookup yields CDR1 SQVTM and CDR2 ANQGSEA. This CDR3 spans 16 amino acids. CDR3 DNA: TGCAGCGTTGCCGACCCCCTGGCGGGAGAACTCCACGAGCAGTACTTC. Protein product: CSVADPLAGELHEQYF.

The rearrangement joins TRBV5-4 to TRBJ2-1, with D perhaps TRBD2 (6 bases). V was shortened by 5 bases and J by 9 bases, with 15 bases between the two germline ends. CDR3 size: 13 residues. Germline assignment: CDR1 SGHNT and CDR2 YYREEE (reference sequence). The CDR3 nucleotides read TGTGCCAGCAGTTCCCCGAGGGGACTTGAGCAGTTCTTC. This codes for CASSSPRGLEQFF.

The rearrangement joins TRBV29-1 to TRBJ1-2; D is uncertain. The CDR3 loop spans 13 amino acids. With 2 bases removed from V and 4 bases from J, the gap between germline ends came to 11 bases. The germline V gene encodes CDR1 SQVTM and CDR2 ANQGSEA. The CDR3 here is CSVEIKGSYGYTF. The CDR3 DNA sequence: TGCAGCGTTGAAATCAAGGGAAGCTATGGCTACACCTTC.

This clonotype was seen more than once but under ten times. The gene calls are TRBV12-3 or TRBV12-4 and TRBJ2-2, with 7 bases identical to TRBD2. The CDR3 consists of 14 residues. V lost 5 bases to trimming and J lost 3 bases; unmatched junction nucleotides: 3. The CDR3 sequence: CASSTSEYTGELFF. CDR3 DNA: TGTGCCAGCAGTACTAGCGAATACACCGGGGAGCTGTTTTTT.

The rearrangement joins TRBV20-1 to TRBJ2-7, with TRBD2 matching over 7 bases. Germline CDR1 reads DFQATT; CDR2 reads SNEGSKA (reference sequence). The CDR3 has 13 residues. Losses at the gene ends were 4 bases for V and 3 bases for J; bases not matched to a gene: 6. The CDR3 DNA sequence: TGCAGTGCTACCCGTGGGGGGGACTACGAGCAGTACTTC. Translation: CSATRGGDYEQYF.

A word on this clonotype: No conserved phenylalanine or tryptophan is present at the end of the CDR3, so a read error is the likely explanation. The chain couples TRBV6-1 to TRBJ2-7; TRBD2 matches at 10 bases. V shed 6 bases and J 1 base; nucleotides not matched to a gene: 6. CDR1 MNHNS and CDR2 SASEGT come from the germline V gene. CDR3 size: 15 residues. The DNA for the CDR3 is TGTGCCAGCAGACCCCCGACTAGCGGGTCCTACGAGCAGTACTTA. Protein product: CASRPPTSGSYEQYL.

The rearrangement uses TRBV5-1 and TRBJ2-3; 12 bases match TRBD2. Per germline, CDR1 SGHRS and CDR2 YFSETQ. V was pared by 2 bases and J by 4 bases, with 5 bases of the junction left unmatched. The CDR3 extends over 16 amino acids. Here the CDR3 DNA reads TGCGCCAGCAGCTTACCTAGCGGGGGGGCTGCAGATACGCAGTATTTT. This encodes CASSLPSGGAADTQYF. Based on the CDR3 plus reference TRBV5-1 and TRBJ2-3, the full variable domain is KAGVTQTPRYLIKTRGQQVTLSCSPISGHRSVSWYQQTPGQGLQFLFEYFSETQRNKGNFPGRFSGRQFSNSRSEMNVSTLELGDSALYLCASSLPSGGAADTQYFGPGTRLTVL.

The V gene is TRBV4-1, the J gene TRBJ1-5; weak D call: TRBD1 (5 bases). CDR1 and CDR2 from the germline V gene are MGHRA and YSYEKL. The CDR3 length is 16 residues. V lost 2 bases and J 0 bases, leaving 11 bases between the germline ends. DNA for the CDR3: TGCGCCAGCAGCCAACCGGGGGAGGGTAGCAATCAGCCCCAGCATTTT. Protein product: CASSQPGEGSNQPQHF.

The rearrangement uses TRBV29-1 and TRBJ2-4; 9 bases fit TRBD1. The CDR3 sequence is 14 residues long. The V and J ends lost 4 bases and 7 bases, in that order; junction bases with no gene match: 8. Germline lookup yields CDR1 SQVTM and CDR2 ANQGSEA. CDR3 sequence: CSVVGTGTSNIQYF. The CDR3 coding sequence is TGCAGCGTTGTGGGGACAGGGACGTCGAACATTCAGTACTTC. Full variable domain (remainder filled in from reference TRBV29-1 and TRBJ2-4): SAVISQKPSRDICQRGTSLTIQCQVDSQVTMMFWYRQQPGQSLTLIATANQGSEATYESGFVIDKFPISRPNLTFSTLTVSNMSPEDSSIYLCSVVGTGTSNIQYFGAGTRLSVL.

The chain combines TRBV19 with TRBJ1-5; 7 nucleotides agree with TRBD1. With V trimmed by 4 bases and J by 4 bases, 4 bases remained unmatched. This CDR3 has 14 amino acids. CDR1 LNHDA and CDR2 SQIVND come from the germline V gene (reference sequence). The CDR3 protein is CASSTGQNNQPQHF. In DNA form, the CDR3 reads TGTGCCAGTAGTACGGGACAGAATAATCAGCCCCAGCATTTT. Combining the CDR3 with reference TRBV19 and TRBJ1-5 gives the whole variable domain DGGITQSPKYLFRKEGQNVTLSCEQNLNHDAMYWYRQDPGQGLRLIYYSQIVNDFQKGDIAEGYSVSREKKESFPLTVTSAQKNPTAFYLCASSTGQNNQPQHFGDGTRLSIL.

V and J are TRBV7-9 and TRBJ2-5; the match to TRBD1 covers 10 bases. The germline V gene has CDR1 SEHNR and CDR2 FQNEAQ (reference sequence). Trimming cost V 5 bases and J 5 bases; bases outside gene matches: 8. This CDR3 comprises 15 residues. CDR3: CASSPDRGLFETQYF. The CDR3 bases are TGTGCCAGCAGCCCCGACAGGGGGCTATTCGAGACCCAGTACTTC.

The J gene is TRBJ1-1, the V gene TRBV28, with D possibly TRBD1 on 5 matching bases. The V end was cut by 3 bases, the J end by 1 base, with 21 bases between. This CDR3 is 18 amino acids long. Germline CDR1 is MDHEN and CDR2 is SYDVKM. The CDR3 region has the DNA TGTGCCAGCAGTTTTTCGAGGGCTCGCACCGGGGGGAACACTGAAGCTTTCTTT. Protein: CASSFSRARTGGNTEAFF.